A single TCR beta chain is shown here with its context. As yet, its antigen is unknown. After removal of 6 bases from V and 5 bases from J, the junction contained 7 bases not matched to a gene. This CDR3 spans 16 amino acids. In germline, CDR1 is MNHNS, CDR2 SASEGT. The study left out patients who had uncontrolled infection, other autoimmune disease, pregnancy or lactation. Clinical symptoms, serum thyroxine, TRAb, thyroid ultrasound and orbital computed tomography established diagnosis. The sample originates from a study of T cells in Graves' hyperthyroidism and ophthalmopathy. At the level of the study: Once the initial diagnosis was made, peripheral blood was obtained before any treatment. Study observations and caveats: Researchers found most expanded thyroid clonotypes above 0.001 in blood as well.

What was amplified from RNA transcripts were TCR beta CDR3 regions. Primed by the HTBI set, a first-round RT-PCR was run on the TCR CDR3. TCRdb reprocessed the multiplex PCR reads via MiXCR and lists one record per CDR3 protein. The table lists fewer than 500,000 distinct CDR3 sequences, 13% of them singletons. Sequences were obtained from blood. The chain is built from TRBV6-1 and TRBJ2-2; 12 nucleotides align to TRBD2. The sequence derives from a man between 25 and 39 years old with Graves' hyperthyroidism that later progressed to Graves' ophthalmopathy. The CDR3 bases are TGTGCCAGCAGCTCACTACTAGCGGGGGGAACCGGGGAGCTGTTTTTT. This sequence encodes CASSSLLAGGTGELFF.